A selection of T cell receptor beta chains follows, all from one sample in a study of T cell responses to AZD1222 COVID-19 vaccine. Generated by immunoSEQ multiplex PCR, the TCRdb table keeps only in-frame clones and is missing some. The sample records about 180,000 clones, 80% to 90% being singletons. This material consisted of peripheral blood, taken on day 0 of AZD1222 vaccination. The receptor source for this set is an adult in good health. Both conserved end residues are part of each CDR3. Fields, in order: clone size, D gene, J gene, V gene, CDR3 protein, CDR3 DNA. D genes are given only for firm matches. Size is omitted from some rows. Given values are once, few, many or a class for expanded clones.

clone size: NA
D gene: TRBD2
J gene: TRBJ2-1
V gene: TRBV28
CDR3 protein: CASRKIGGASNEQFF
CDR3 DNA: TGTGCCAGCAGAAAAATCGGGGGGGCGAGCAATGAGCAGTTCTTC

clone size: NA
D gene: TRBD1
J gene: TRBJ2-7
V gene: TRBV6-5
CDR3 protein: CASSYHPGQGSHEQYF
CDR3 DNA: TGTGCCAGCAGTTACCACCCGGGACAGGGATCCCACGAGCAGTACTTC

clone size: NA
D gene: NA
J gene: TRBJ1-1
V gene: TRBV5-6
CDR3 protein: CASSLGGDTEAFF
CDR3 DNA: TGTGCCAGCAGCTTGGGTGGGGACACTGAAGCTTTCTTT

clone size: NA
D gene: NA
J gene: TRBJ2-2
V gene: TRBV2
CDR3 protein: CATASNTGELFF
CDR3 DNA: TGTGCCACCGCCTCGAACACCGGGGAGCTGTTTTTT

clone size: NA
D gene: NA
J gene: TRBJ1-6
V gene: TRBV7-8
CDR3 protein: CASSLVSGRSSYNSPLHF
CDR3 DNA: TGTGCCAGCAGCTTAGTTAGCGGTCGCAGCTCCTATAATTCACCCCTCCACTTT

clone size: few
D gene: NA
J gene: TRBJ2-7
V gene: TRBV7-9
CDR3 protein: CASSPRTASTYEQYF
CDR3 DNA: TGTGCCAGCAGCCCTCGGACGGCTTCCACCTACGAGCAGTACTTC

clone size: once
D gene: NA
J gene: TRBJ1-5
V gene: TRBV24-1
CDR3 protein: CATSDTGPSNQPQHF
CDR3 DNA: TGTGCCACCAGTGATACAGGGCCAAGCAATCAGCCCCAGCATTTT

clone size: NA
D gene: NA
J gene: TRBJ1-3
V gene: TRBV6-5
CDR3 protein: CASSYSQTASGNTIYF
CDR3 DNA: TGTGCCAGCAGTTACTCCCAGACAGCCTCTGGAAACACCATATATTTT

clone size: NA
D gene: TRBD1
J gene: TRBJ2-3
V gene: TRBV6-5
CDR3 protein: CASRPDRVSDTQYF
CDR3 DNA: TGTGCCAGCAGGCCGGACAGGGTTTCAGATACGCAGTATTTT

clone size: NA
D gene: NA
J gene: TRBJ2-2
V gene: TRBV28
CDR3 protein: CASSPIVENTGELFF
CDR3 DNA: TGTGCCAGCAGTCCTATCGTTGAGAACACCGGGGAGCTGTTTTTT

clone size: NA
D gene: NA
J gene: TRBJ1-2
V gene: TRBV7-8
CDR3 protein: CASSSGSGYRYTF
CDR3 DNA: TGTGCCAGCAGCTCGGGGTCGGGCTATCGCTACACCTTC